This T cell receptor (beta chain) was retrieved from a study of T cells in Graves' hyperthyroidism and ophthalmopathy. Study-level background: At initial diagnosis, before any treatment had begun, peripheral blood was obtained.

TCR beta CDR3 regions were amplified from RNA. HTBI primers were used for first-round RT-PCR of the TCR CDR3. Via MiXCR, TCRdb re-called the multiplex PCR reads, giving one row per CDR3 protein. The sample has around 360,000 distinct CDR3 sequences, 12% to 15% seen once. Clinical Activity Scores of at least 3, NOSPECS grades of at least 4 and durations under 3 months characterized ophthalmopathy patients. Diagnostic decisions used clinical symptoms, serum thyroxine and TRAb, thyroid ultrasound and orbital computed tomography. This clonotype was counted a few times. A read error may account for a junction end that differs from germline. Germline lookup yields CDR1 LNHDA and CDR2 SQIVND (reference sequence). The CDR3 consists of 14 residues.

The sequencing sample was made of blood. The chain uses TRBV19 and TRBJ2-1; TRBD1 aligns across 7 bases. The sequence was collected from a woman aged 60 to 75 with Graves' ophthalmopathy. CDR3 sequence reads: CASSKDRTGNKQFF. CDR3 DNA sequence: TGTGCCAGTAGTAAGGACAGGACAGGCAATAAGCAGTTCTTC.